This TCR beta chain came from a study of blood T cell repertoires in COVID-19. Study background: Samples taken during acute and convalescent COVID-19 were collected in the United States, Italy and Spain. PBMCs, B-cell-depleted T cells, or T cells provided the cDNA or gDNA that made up the material.

The CDR3 runs to 14 residues. The ends lost 3 bases at V and 7 bases at J; junction bases unmatched: 7. Per the germline V gene, CDR1 is DFQATT and CDR2 is SNEGSKA (reference sequence). Seattle enrolled patients during active infection and tracked them longitudinally. The authors' processing: Estimation of nucleated cell counts relied on the amplification of reference gene primers. Some clones are missing from TCRdb's copy, which holds only in-frame ones; the method was immunoSEQ multiplex PCR. For V, J and clone size, that table is used; D and trimming come from the DNA. The table has 180,000 or so clones, 81% seen once.

The sample taken for sequencing was peripheral blood. The chain couples TRBV20-1 to TRBJ2-3; 10 positions match TRBD2. This sequence was found in a woman in her thirties or forties with COVID-19, enrolled during active disease. This chain's CDR3 is CSASSTSGAYTQYF. CDR3 nucleotides: TGCAGTGCTAGTAGTACTAGCGGGGCCTATACGCAGTATTTT.